The present TCR beta chain was sequenced within a study of blood T cell repertoires in COVID-19. Turning to the study itself: The United States, Italy and Spain were the sources of the acute and convalescent COVID-19 samples.

The V segment lost 4 bases and the J segment 3 bases; nucleotides outside the gene matches: 2. The germline CDR1 and CDR2 sequences are SGDLS and YYNGEE. This CDR3 has 13 residues. The authors' processing: Estimated nucleated cell counts came from reference gene primer amplification. Sequencing used immunoSEQ multiplex PCR; TCRdb keeps in-frame clones, though not all of them. Clone size and V and J calls were adopted from that table, with D and trimming inferred from the DNA. The repertoire holds around 460,000 clones, with 85% to 90% as singletons. The sample comprised peripheral blood. The receptor comes from a man between 18 and 29 years old with COVID-19, enrolled during active disease. The chain uses TRBV9 and TRBJ1-1; 8 bases agree with TRBD1. CDR3 amino acids: CASSTDRDTEAFF. The CDR3 nucleotides are TGTGCCAGCAGCACGGACAGGGACACTGAAGCTTTCTTT. The variable domain in full, with the rest retrieved from reference TRBV9 and TRBJ1-1, is DSGVTQTPKHLITATGQRVTLRCSPRSGDLSVYWYQQSLDQGLQFLIQYYNGEERAKGNILERFSAQQFPDLHSELNLSSLELGDSALYFCASSTDRDTEAFFGQGTRLTVV.